These 20 T cell receptor beta chains share one sample of origin, sequenced in a study of identifying expanded T cells in peripheral blood. The protocol was immunoSEQ multiplex PCR, while the TCRdb copy is restricted to in-frame clones and leaves out a portion. This table has 70,000 to 95,000 clones, over 85% appearing once. The sample was blood. These receptor sequences come from a person aged 18 to 75 in good health.

The chain combines TRBV4-1 with TRBJ1-1; no clear D. There are 13 residues in the CDR3. V gave up 0 bases and J gave up 0 bases, with 2 bases separating them. Germline lookup yields CDR1 MGHRA and CDR2 YSYEKL. The CDR3 nucleotides read TGCGCCAGCAGCCAAGACGTGAACACTGAAGCTTTCTTT. It yields the protein CASSQDVNTEAFF.

The CDR3 sequence: CASSLTETYEQYF. The DNA of the CDR3 is TGTGCCAGCAGCTTGACAGAAACCTACGAGCAGTACTTC. The rearrangement links TRBV5-5 to TRBJ2-7; no firm D call. CDR1 is SGHKS and CDR2 is YYEKEE in the germline V gene (reference sequence). The CDR3 runs to 13 residues. The V end lost 1 base, the J end lost 2 bases, and 7 bases lay between the germline ends. Full variable domain (outside the CDR3, taken from reference TRBV5-5 and TRBJ2-7): DAGVTQSPTHLIKTRGQQVTLRCSPISGHKSVSWYQQVLGQGPQFIFQYYEKEERGRGNFPDRFSARQFPNYSSELNVNALLLGDSALYLCASSLTETYEQYFGPGTRLTVT.

V usage is TRBV5-6 and J usage is TRBJ2-7; D gene unclear. Germline V gene sequence: CDR1 SGHDT, CDR2 YYEEEE. The CDR3 has 12 amino acids. V was clipped by 2 bases and J by 4 bases, with 7 bases between them. This chain's CDR3 is CASSLTTYEQYF. The DNA for the CDR3 is TGTGCCAGCAGCTTAACAACTTACGAGCAGTACTTC.

The chain is built from TRBV5-4 and TRBJ2-7, with TRBD2 matching 8 bases. CDR3 size: 17 residues. In germline, CDR1 is SGHNT, CDR2 YYREEE (reference sequence). Trimming at V came to 6 bases and at J to 2 bases, leaving 16 bases not matched to a gene. This CDR3 is CASKDSGAHPFTYEQYF. As DNA, the CDR3 is TGTGCCAGCAAGGATAGCGGGGCCCATCCTTTTACCTACGAGCAGTACTTC.

This clone was seen once. The chain combines TRBV4-1 with TRBJ2-3; D ambiguous. CDR3 length: 14 amino acids. Germline-derived CDR1 and CDR2 are MGHRA and YSYEKL. V lost 0 bases to trimming and J lost 1 base, with 5 bases between them. CDR3 coding DNA: TGCGCCAGCAGCCAAGAGCCGGGCACAGATACGCAGTATTTT. As protein: CASSQEPGTDTQYF.

The chain carries TRBV9 and TRBJ2-3; D could derive from TRBD1 or TRBD2 (6 bases each). Germline assignment: CDR1 SGDLS and CDR2 YYNGEE. The V gene lost 1 base and the J gene lost 5 bases, with 14 bases spanning the gap. The CDR3 extends over 15 amino acids. CDR3 residues: CASSVYGGRGDTQYF. CDR3 bases: TGTGCCAGCAGCGTATATGGGGGGCGGGGAGATACGCAGTATTTT.

The gene calls are TRBV7-8 and TRBJ1-4, with 8 nucleotides matching TRBD1. Germline V gene data show CDR1 as SGHVS and CDR2 as FQNEAQ. The CDR3 runs to 14 residues. J lost 7 bases, V lost 5 bases, and 6 bases had no gene match. The CDR3 nucleotides are TGTGCCAGCAGCCTTCGGACAGGGAGTGAAAAACTGTTTTTT. It is translated as CASSLRTGSEKLFF.

This sequence joins TRBV11-2 and TRBJ2-5; TRBD1 agrees at 9 bases. Losses at the gene ends were 6 bases for V and 6 bases for J; bases not matched to a gene: 5. This CDR3 region has 13 residues. The germline V gene has CDR1 SGHAT and CDR2 FQNNGV. CDR3: CASSWDREQTQYF. In DNA, the CDR3 is TGTGCCAGCAGTTGGGACAGGGAACAGACCCAGTACTTC. Using reference TRBV11-2 and TRBJ2-5 for the parts outside the CDR3, the full variable domain is EAGVAQSPRYKIIEKRQSVAFWCNPISGHATLYWYQQILGQGPKLLIQFQNNGVVDDSQLPKDRFSAERLKGVDSTLKIQPAKLEDSAVYLCASSWDREQTQYFGPGTRLLVL.

The J gene is TRBJ1-4, the V gene TRBV7-9; D may be TRBD1 (6 bases). The germline V gene has CDR1 SEHNR and CDR2 FQNEAQ (reference sequence). The ends were cut back, 5 bases at V and 9 bases at J, with 13 bases in the middle. CDR3 length equals 13 residues. This CDR3 reads CASSAGTLQKLFF. CDR3 DNA: TGTGCCAGCAGCGCCGGGACACTCCAAAAACTGTTTTTT.

This sequence joins TRBV7-9 and TRBJ2-1; 7 nucleotides match TRBD2. The V and J ends lost 4 bases and 4 bases, in that order; junction bases with no gene match: 7. This CDR3 has 15 amino acids. Germline CDR1 and CDR2: SEHNR and FQNEAQ (reference sequence). CDR3 nucleotide sequence: TGTGCCAGCAGCTCTCGCGGGACTATATACAATGAGCAGTTCTTC. This encodes CASSSRGTIYNEQFF. Drawing the rest from reference TRBV7-9 and TRBJ2-1, the complete variable domain is DTGVSQNPRHKITKRGQNVTFRCDPISEHNRLYWYRQTLGQGPEFLTYFQNEAQLEKSRLLSDRFSAERPKGSFSTLEIQRTEQGDSAMYLCASSSRGTIYNEQFFGPGTRLTVL.

In the case of this clone: Sequence at one end of the junction differs from germline and may be a read error. The chain uses TRBV25-1 and TRBJ1-2, with 10 bases identical to TRBD1. This CDR3 is 14 amino acids long. Germline-derived CDR1 and CDR2 are MGHDK and SYGVNS. CDR3 sequence reads: CASSEPGTGAMGIF. The CDR3 DNA reads TGTGCCAGCAGTGAACCCGGGACAGGGGCTATGGGAATCTTC.

V is TRBV19 and J is TRBJ2-2; 7 bases align to TRBD1. V was clipped by 8 bases and J by 5 bases; unmatched bases: 8. Germline V lookup: CDR1 LNHDA, CDR2 SQIVND (reference sequence). This CDR3 spans 14 amino acids. The CDR3 reads CASVDRQWTGELFF. Here the CDR3 DNA reads TGTGCCAGTGTGGACAGGCAGTGGACCGGGGAGCTGTTTTTT. Variable domain in full (rest from reference TRBV19 and TRBJ2-2): DGGITQSPKYLFRKEGQNVTLSCEQNLNHDAMYWYRQDPGQGLRLIYYSQIVNDFQKGDIAEGYSVSREKKESFPLTVTSAQKNPTAFYLCASVDRQWTGELFFGEGSRLTVL.

The J gene is TRBJ2-7, the V gene TRBV11-2, with TRBD2 as a possible D gene (5 bases). Germline V gene data show CDR1 as SGHAT and CDR2 as FQNNGV. V shed 7 bases and J shed 7 bases, with 20 bases lying between them. The CDR3 is 14 residues long. This chain's CDR3 is CASTNPWTREEQYF. CDR3 DNA: TGTGCCAGCACCAACCCTTGGACCCGGGAAGAGCAGTACTTC.

The rearrangement uses TRBV6-1 and TRBJ1-1; TRBD1 aligns across 8 bases. Trimming took 4 bases from V and 11 from J; bases not matched to a gene: 9. In germline, CDR1 is MNHNS, CDR2 SASEGT. There are 13 residues in the CDR3. The CDR3, as DNA: TGTGCCAGCAGTGCGACCGGACAGGGCTACGCTTTCTTT. Residues: CASSATGQGYAFF.

The genes are TRBV4-2 and TRBJ2-5; a weak D match, TRBD2 (5 bases). This CDR3 has 16 residues. Germline-derived CDR1 and CDR2 are LGHNA and YNFKEQ. V lost 0 bases, J lost 7 bases, and 18 bases lay in between. Written as DNA, the CDR3 is TGTGCCAGCAGCCAAGACGATTCTAGGCTCCGGGGGACCCAGTACTTC. Its translation: CASSQDDSRLRGTQYF.

The V and J genes are TRBV7-2 and TRBJ1-2, with D perhaps TRBD1 (6 bases). V was trimmed by 6 bases and J by 5 bases, leaving 16 bases between them. Germline V CDR1 and CDR2: SGHTA, FQGNSA. The CDR3 consists of 14 residues. The CDR3 bases are TGTGCCAGCAGGAATCATGGACAGAGTTATGGCTACACCTTC. As protein: CASRNHGQSYGYTF.

The chain uses TRBV5-8 and TRBJ2-1; D unclear. The germline V and J ends were trimmed by 2 bases and 9 bases, with 9 bases remaining between them. Germline V gene sequence: CDR1 SGHTS, CDR2 YDEGEE. The CDR3 has 12 residues. The CDR3 spells CASSFRPLEQFF. The CDR3 DNA is TGTGCCAGCAGCTTCCGGCCTCTTGAGCAGTTCTTC.

J is TRBJ1-1 and V is TRBV5-8; unclear D gene. There are 15 residues in the CDR3. Germline V gene data show CDR1 as SGHTS and CDR2 as YDEGEE. Trimming removed 2 bases from V and 5 bases from J, with 16 bases in between. The CDR3 sequence: CASSFLALRLTEAFF. The CDR3, as DNA: TGTGCCAGCAGCTTCCTGGCCCTAAGGTTAACTGAAGCTTTCTTT.

This chain connects TRBV4-1 to TRBJ1-2; D unresolved. This CDR3 comprises 15 residues. CDR1 and CDR2 from the germline V gene are MGHRA and YSYEKL. Trimming removed 1 base from V and 4 bases from J, with 13 bases in between. The CDR3 protein is CASSQGEGAGYGYTF. The CDR3, as DNA: TGCGCCAGCAGCCAAGGGGAGGGCGCGGGCTATGGCTACACCTTC.

The chain combines TRBV11-2 with TRBJ1-1, with D unclear. V was shortened by 1 base and J by 11 bases, with 8 bases between the two germline ends. CDR1 and CDR2 (germline): SGHAT, FQNNGV. This CDR3 has 11 residues. The CDR3 coding sequence is TGTGCCAGCAGCTTAGTTCAGGAGGCTTTCTTT. This codes for CASSLVQEAFF.